The 2 T cell receptor beta chains below were found in one sample sequenced in a study of blood T cell repertoires in COVID-19. Repertoires were generated with immunoSEQ multiplex PCR, while TCRdb's copy carries only in-frame clones and drops some. The table has just over 300,000 clones, around nine tenths seen once. The sequenced sample was peripheral blood. These receptors were collected from a woman in her twenties or thirties with COVID-19, enrolled during active disease.

The chain joins TRBV27 to TRBJ1-4, with no clear D. With 3 bases removed from V and 7 bases from J, the gap between germline ends came to 15 bases. CDR1 and CDR2 (germline): MNHEY, SMNVEV (reference sequence). There are 15 residues in the CDR3. In nucleotides, the CDR3 is TGTGCCAGCAGTTTTAGTATCGAGGGTATTGAAAAACTGTTTTTT. Its translation: CASSFSIEGIEKLFF.

In this sample, this clone turned up once. This chain connects TRBV7-3 to TRBJ2-3, with D tentatively TRBD1 (6 bases). In germline, CDR1 is SGHTA, CDR2 FQGTGA. This CDR3 comprises 14 residues. V was shortened by 4 bases and J by 2 bases, with 10 bases between the two germline ends. The DNA for the CDR3 is TGTGCCAGCAGCTACAGGGATAACACAGATACGCAGTATTTT. As protein: CASSYRDNTDTQYF. Looking up the rest from reference TRBV7-3 and TRBJ2-3 gives the full variable domain: GAGVSQTPSNKVTEKGKYVELRCDPISGHTALYWYRQSLGQGPEFLIYFQGTGAADDSGLPNDRFFAVRPEGSVSTLKIQRTERGDSAVYLCASSYRDNTDTQYFGPGTRLTVL.